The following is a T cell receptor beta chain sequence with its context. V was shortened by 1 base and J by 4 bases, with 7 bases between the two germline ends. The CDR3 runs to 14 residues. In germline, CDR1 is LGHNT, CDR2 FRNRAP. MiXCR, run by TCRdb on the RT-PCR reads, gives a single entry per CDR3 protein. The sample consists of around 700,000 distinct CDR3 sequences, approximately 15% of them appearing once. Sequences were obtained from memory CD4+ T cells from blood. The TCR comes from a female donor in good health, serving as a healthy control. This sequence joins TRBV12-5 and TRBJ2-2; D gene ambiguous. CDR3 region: CASGLAGGTGELFF. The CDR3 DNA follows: TGTGCTAGTGGTTTGGCGGGTGGCACCGGGGAGCTGTTTTTT.